The 19 T cell receptor beta chains reported below all come from one sample, sequenced in a study of cytomegalovirus exposure and HLA in healthy donors. The data were produced by immunoSEQ multiplex PCR, yet TCRdb's version contains in-frame clones alone and is incomplete. The sample has under 150,000 clones; approximately 84% are singletons. The sequenced sample consisted of PBMCs. Receptors originate from a woman aged 25 to 45 in good health and CMV-seronegative.

The chain recombines TRBV2 with TRBJ2-7; D is possibly TRBD1 (5 bases). Trimming cost V 4 bases and J 0 bases, with 13 bases left between them. Per germline, CDR1 SNHLY and CDR2 FYNNEI. The CDR3 consists of 15 residues. CDR3 nucleotides: TGTGCCAGCAGTGGACAGCTTTCGACCTCCTACGAGCAGTACTTC. It translates to CASSGQLSTSYEQYF. The variable domain in full, with the rest retrieved from reference TRBV2 and TRBJ2-7, is EPEVTQTPSHQVTQMGQEVILRCVPISNHLYFYWYRQILGQKVEFLVSFYNNEISEKSEIFDDQFSVERPDGSNFTLKIRSTKLEDSAMYFCASSGQLSTSYEQYFGPGTRLTVT.

V and J are TRBV27 and TRBJ1-2, with 7 bases matching TRBD1. In germline, CDR1 is MNHEY, CDR2 SMNVEV (reference sequence). J was trimmed by 7 bases and V by 8 bases; bases with no gene match: 13. This CDR3 contains 14 residues. The CDR3 region is CASRTTGTNLGYTF. In DNA, the CDR3 is TGTGCCAGCCGCACGACAGGGACCAACCTTGGCTACACCTTC.

The gene calls are TRBV5-5 and TRBJ1-4; 7 bases map to TRBD1. The CDR3 covers 12 residues. Trimming cost V 8 bases and J 6 bases; bases outside gene matches: 4. Germline loops: CDR1 SGHKS, CDR2 YYEKEE (reference sequence). The CDR3 DNA reads TGTGCCAGACAGGGGTATCATGAAAAACTGTTTTTT. Amino acids: CARQGYHEKLFF.

V gene TRBV6-1 combines with J gene TRBJ1-1, with 7 nucleotides matching TRBD1. Germline CDR1 and CDR2: MNHNS and SASEGT. J was trimmed by 0 bases and V by 8 bases; bases with no gene match: 9. The CDR3 has 15 amino acids. DNA for the CDR3: TGTGCCAGCTTTGGGGCGGGGACAGTGAACACTGAAGCTTTCTTT. Its translation: CASFGAGTVNTEAFF.

The chain uses TRBV4-1 and TRBJ2-4; D possibly corresponds to TRBD1 (6 bases). Germline V gene data show CDR1 as MGHRA and CDR2 as YSYEKL. Trimming stripped 2 bases from V and 8 bases from J, with 13 bases between. The CDR3 has 14 residues. The CDR3 sequence is CASSQRGGSDIQYF. DNA for the CDR3: TGCGCCAGCAGCCAACGAGGGGGTTCGGACATTCAGTACTTC.

This chain connects TRBV9 to TRBJ2-3; D is possibly TRBD2 (7 bases). This CDR3 has 15 amino acids. Deletions cut 0 bases from V and 2 bases from J, with 10 bases between. The germline V gene has CDR1 SGDLS and CDR2 YYNGEE. The CDR3 here is CASSVAGGPTDTQYF. For the CDR3, the DNA is TGTGCCAGCAGCGTAGCGGGGGGCCCCACAGATACGCAGTATTTT.

The chain recombines TRBV7-9 with TRBJ1-1, with a tentative D call TRBD1 (6 bases). The CDR3 has 15 residues. V was clipped by 1 base and J by 4 bases, with 13 bases between them. The germline V gene has CDR1 SEHNR and CDR2 FQNEAQ (reference sequence). The CDR3 sequence: CASSLGGLRGTEAFF. CDR3 DNA: TGTGCCAGCAGCTTAGGGGGGCTAAGGGGCACTGAAGCTTTCTTT.

The table lists this clone with a count of one. The gene calls are TRBV18 and TRBJ2-1; maybe TRBD1 (5 bases). CDR3 size: 15 residues. CDR1 and CDR2 (germline): KGHSH, LQKENI. The V and J ends lost 4 bases and 1 base respectively, with 11 bases between them. CDR3 nucleotides: TGTGCCAGCTCACTAGGGGTAGGGTCCTACAATGAGCAGTTCTTC. Its protein product is CASSLGVGSYNEQFF.

The CDR3 bases are TGTGCCAGCAGCGACCTCTGGGGAGGGGGTGAAAAACTGTTTTTT. Protein: CASSDLWGGGEKLFF. The J gene is TRBJ1-4, the V gene TRBV28; D is possibly TRBD1 (6 bases). The CDR3 is 15 amino acids. Between the trimmed V and J ends, which lost 6 bases and 7 bases, there was a span of 18 bases. CDR1 and CDR2 from the germline V gene are MDHEN and SYDVKM.

V usage is TRBV28 and J usage is TRBJ1-4, with D unclear. The CDR3 covers 12 residues. The V gene's germline CDR1 is MDHEN and CDR2 SYDVKM. Trimming stripped 4 bases from V and 12 bases from J, with 12 bases between. The DNA for the CDR3 is TGTGCCAGCAGTTCCGTCTCCCCTCAACTGTTTTTT. It encodes CASSSVSPQLFF. The whole variable domain, filled in from reference TRBV28 and TRBJ1-4, reads DVKVTQSSRYLVKRTGEKVFLECVQDMDHENMFWYRQDPGLGLRLIYFSYDVKMKEKGDIPEGYSVSREKKERFSLILESASTNQTSMYLCASSSVSPQLFFGSGTQLSVL.

Only a few counts were recorded for this clone. The rearrangement joins TRBV19 to TRBJ1-5; no reliable D call. The germline CDR1 and CDR2 sequences are LNHDA and SQIVND (reference sequence). CDR3 length: 14 amino acids. Between the trimmed V and J ends, which lost 0 bases and 4 bases, there was a span of 7 bases. The CDR3 region is CASSIDRWNQPQHF. DNA of the CDR3: TGTGCCAGTAGTATAGACAGGTGGAATCAGCCCCAGCATTTT.

This chain connects TRBV5-1 to TRBJ2-2, with TRBD1 identical over 7 bases. CDR1 and CDR2 from the germline V gene are SGHRS and YFSETQ. This CDR3 spans 15 amino acids. The V gene end was trimmed by 0 bases and the J gene end by 9 bases; junction bases not matched to a gene: 8. CDR3 coding DNA: TGCGCCAGCAGCTTGGGGACAGGTGATACGAGGGAGCTGTTTTTT. This gives the protein CASSLGTGDTRELFF.

CDR3 sequence reads: CASSYLRDRVESGYTF. CDR3 in DNA: TGTGCCAGCAGTTACCTCCGGGACAGGGTGGAAAGTGGCTACACCTTC. The chain joins TRBV6-5 to TRBJ1-2; 9 bases agree with TRBD1. The CDR3 contains 16 residues. Germline CDR1 reads MNHEY; CDR2 reads SVGAGI. Trimming cost V 2 bases and J 7 bases; bases outside gene matches: 11.

The V and J genes are TRBV18 and TRBJ1-2, with D unresolved. This CDR3 contains 13 residues. Germline V gene lookup returns CDR1 KGHSH and CDR2 LQKENI. Trimming left V 4 bases short and J 1 base short, with 7 bases between. CDR3 sequence: CASSLGSNYGYTF. CDR3 bases: TGTGCCAGCTCACTCGGGAGTAACTATGGCTACACCTTC.

This chain connects TRBV5-6 to TRBJ2-7, with D possibly TRBD2 on 5 matching bases. V gave up 4 bases and J gave up 6 bases, with 17 bases separating them. The CDR3 is made up of 14 amino acids. Germline CDR1 reads SGHDT; CDR2 reads YYEEEE. The CDR3 DNA reads as TGTGCCAGCAGCCGGGGTTGGGGTTCGGTCGAGCAGTACTTC. Protein sequence: CASSRGWGSVEQYF.

This chain joins TRBV18 and TRBJ2-5; unclear D gene. The CDR3 has 14 amino acids. Germline CDR1 is KGHSH and CDR2 is LQKENI. V gave up 6 bases and J gave up 1 base, with 12 bases separating them. CDR3 amino acids: CASSLVTRQETQYF. The CDR3 DNA reads as TGTGCCAGCTCCCTAGTTACGCGCCAAGAGACCCAGTACTTC.

This sequence joins TRBV7-2 and TRBJ2-7, with 13 bases lining up with TRBD2. V lost 2 bases and J lost 6; bases outside the gene matches: 4. This CDR3 has 15 residues. The germline V gene encodes CDR1 SGHTA and CDR2 FQGNSA. The DNA of the CDR3 is TGTGCCAGCAGCTTAAGAACTAGCGGGGGGGCCGAGCAGTACTTC. Protein: CASSLRTSGGAEQYF.

The chain combines TRBV18 with TRBJ2-2, with TRBD2 matching over 7 bases. Germline values: CDR1 KGHSH, CDR2 LQKENI. V trimming: 6 bases; J trimming: 10 bases; junction bases outside the gene matches: 20. The CDR3 has 17 amino acids. The CDR3 loop is CASSSAVMGGSYQELFF. CDR3 sequence (DNA): TGTGCCAGCTCGTCGGCCGTTATGGGGGGGAGCTACCAGGAGCTGTTTTTT.

The V gene is TRBV6-6, the J gene TRBJ1-5, with 8 nucleotides matching TRBD1. CDR3 length equals 14 residues. CDR1 MNHNY and CDR2 SVGAGI come from the germline V gene (reference sequence). The V and J ends lost 6 bases and 8 bases, in that order; junction bases with no gene match: 9. The CDR3 is CASRGPGGTEPQHF. Here the CDR3 DNA reads TGTGCCAGCAGGGGTCCAGGGGGCACTGAGCCCCAGCATTTT.